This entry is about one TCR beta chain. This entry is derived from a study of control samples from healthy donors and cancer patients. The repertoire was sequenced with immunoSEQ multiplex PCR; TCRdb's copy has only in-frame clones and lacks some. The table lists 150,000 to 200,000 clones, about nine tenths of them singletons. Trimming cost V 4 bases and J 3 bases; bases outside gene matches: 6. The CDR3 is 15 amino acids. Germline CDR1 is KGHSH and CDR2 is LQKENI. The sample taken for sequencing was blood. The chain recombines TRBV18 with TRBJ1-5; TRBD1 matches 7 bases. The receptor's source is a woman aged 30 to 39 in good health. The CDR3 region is CASSRSTGDNQPQHF. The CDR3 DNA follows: TGTGCCAGCTCACGGTCTACAGGGGACAATCAGCCCCAGCATTTT.